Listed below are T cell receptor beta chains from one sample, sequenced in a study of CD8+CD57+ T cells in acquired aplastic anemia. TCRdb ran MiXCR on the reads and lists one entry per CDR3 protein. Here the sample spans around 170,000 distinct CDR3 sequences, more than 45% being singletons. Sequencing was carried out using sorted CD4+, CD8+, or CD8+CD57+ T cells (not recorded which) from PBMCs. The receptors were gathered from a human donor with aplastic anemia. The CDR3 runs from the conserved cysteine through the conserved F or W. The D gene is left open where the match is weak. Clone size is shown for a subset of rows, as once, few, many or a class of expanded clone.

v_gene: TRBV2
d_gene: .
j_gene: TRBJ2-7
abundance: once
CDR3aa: CASSVSGGGTYEQYF
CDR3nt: TGTGCCAGCAGTGTTTCTGGGGGAGGAACCTACGAGCAGTACTTC

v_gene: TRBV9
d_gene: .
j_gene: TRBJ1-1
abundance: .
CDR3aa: CASSADPTGVTEAFF
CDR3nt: TGTGCCAGCAGCGCGGACCCGACGGGGGTCACTGAAGCTTTCTTT

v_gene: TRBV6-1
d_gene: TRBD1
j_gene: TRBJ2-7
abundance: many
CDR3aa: CASIKTGTGANYEQYF
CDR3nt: TGTGCCAGCATTAAGACGGGGACAGGCGCAAACTACGAGCAGTACTTC

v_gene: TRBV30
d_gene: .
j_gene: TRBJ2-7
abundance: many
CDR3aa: CANGNSYEQYF
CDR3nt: TGTGCGAACGGCAACTCCTACGAGCAGTACTTC

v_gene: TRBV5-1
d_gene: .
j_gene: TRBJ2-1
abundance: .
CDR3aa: CASSRVPANHNEQFF
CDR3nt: TGCGCCAGCAGCCGCGTCCCCGCAAATCACAATGAGCAGTTCTTC

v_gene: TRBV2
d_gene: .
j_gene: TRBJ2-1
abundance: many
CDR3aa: CASSVSGLYNEQFF
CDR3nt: TGTGCCAGCAGTGTTTCGGGATTATACAATGAGCAGTTCTTC

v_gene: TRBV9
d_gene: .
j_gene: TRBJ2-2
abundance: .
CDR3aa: CASTRSGELFF
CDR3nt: TGTGCCAGCACCCGTTCCGGGGAGCTGTTTTTT

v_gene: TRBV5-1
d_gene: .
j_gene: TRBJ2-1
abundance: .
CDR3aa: CASSLEPSAREQFF
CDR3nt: TGCGCCAGCAGCTTGGAGCCTAGCGCACGCGAGCAGTTCTTC

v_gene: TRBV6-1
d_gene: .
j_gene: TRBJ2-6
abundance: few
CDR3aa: CASTPGGLAGANVLTF
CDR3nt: TGTGCCAGCACTCCGGGGGGCTTAGCTGGGGCCAACGTCCTGACTTTC

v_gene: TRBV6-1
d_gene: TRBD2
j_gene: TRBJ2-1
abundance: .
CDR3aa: CASSVGLADYNEQFF
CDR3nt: TGTGCCAGCAGTGTGGGACTAGCGGACTACAATGAGCAGTTCTTC

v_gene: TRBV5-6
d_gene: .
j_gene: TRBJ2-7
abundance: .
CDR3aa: CASSWTMGGSYEQYF
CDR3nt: TGTGCCAGCAGCTGGACCATGGGCGGTTCCTACGAGCAGTACTTC

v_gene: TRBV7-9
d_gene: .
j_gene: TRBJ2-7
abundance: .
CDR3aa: CASSLNGVEQYF
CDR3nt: TGTGCCAGCAGCTTAAACGGGGTCGAGCAGTACTTC

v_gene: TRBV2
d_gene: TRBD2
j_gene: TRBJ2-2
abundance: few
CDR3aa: CASSGGTSGPGELFF
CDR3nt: TGTGCCAGCTCCGGGGGGACTAGCGGACCCGGGGAGCTGTTTTTT

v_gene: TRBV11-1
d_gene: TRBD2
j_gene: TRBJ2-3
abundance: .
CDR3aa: CASSTGLALGDTQYF
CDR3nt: TGTGCCAGCAGCACGGGACTAGCCCTGGGAGATACGCAGTATTTT

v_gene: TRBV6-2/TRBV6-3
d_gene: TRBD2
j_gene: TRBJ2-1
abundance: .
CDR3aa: CASSPGTSGTEQFF
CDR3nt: TGTGCCAGCAGTCCAGGGACTAGCGGGACCGAGCAGTTCTTC

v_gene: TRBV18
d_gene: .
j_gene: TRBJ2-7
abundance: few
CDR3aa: CASSPRSFAYEQYF
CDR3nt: TGTGCCAGCTCACCAAGGAGTTTCGCCTACGAGCAGTACTTC

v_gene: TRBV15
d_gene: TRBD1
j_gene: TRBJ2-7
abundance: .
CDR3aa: CATSREKGQGGYEQYF
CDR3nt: TGTGCCACCAGCAGAGAAAAGGGACAGGGGGGCTACGAGCAGTACTTC

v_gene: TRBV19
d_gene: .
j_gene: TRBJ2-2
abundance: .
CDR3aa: CASTEARNTGELFF
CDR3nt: TGTGCCAGTACCGAAGCCAGGAACACCGGGGAGCTGTTTTTT

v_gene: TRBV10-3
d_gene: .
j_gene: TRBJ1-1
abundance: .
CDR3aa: CAIRARGGIEAFF
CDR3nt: TGTGCCATCAGGGCCAGGGGAGGAATTGAAGCTTTCTTT

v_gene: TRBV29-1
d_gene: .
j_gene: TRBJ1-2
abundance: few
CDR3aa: CSVIDGYTF
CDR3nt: TGCAGCGTCATCGATGGCTACACCTTC

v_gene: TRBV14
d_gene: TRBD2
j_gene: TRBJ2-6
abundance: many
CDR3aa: CASSQASKREISGANVLTF
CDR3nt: TGTGCCAGCAGCCAAGCTTCGAAGCGGGAGATTTCTGGGGCCAACGTCCTGACTTTC

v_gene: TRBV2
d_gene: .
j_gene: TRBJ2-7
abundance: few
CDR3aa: CASSVRGSSYEQYF
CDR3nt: TGTGCCAGCAGCGTCCGGGGTTCCTCCTACGAGCAGTACTTC

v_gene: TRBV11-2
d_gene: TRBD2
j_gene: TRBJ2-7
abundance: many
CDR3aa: CASSLLAGGPYEQYF
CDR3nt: TGTGCCAGCAGCTTATTAGCGGGAGGGCCCTACGAGCAGTACTTC

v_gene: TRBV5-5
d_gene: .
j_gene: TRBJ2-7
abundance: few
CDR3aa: CASSLETVYEQYF
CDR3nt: TGTGCCAGCAGCTTGGAGACAGTTTACGAGCAGTACTTC

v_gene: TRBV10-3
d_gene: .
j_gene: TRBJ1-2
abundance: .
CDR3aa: CASSQALTGNGYTF
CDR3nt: TGTGCCAGCAGCCAAGCCCTTACAGGGAATGGCTACACCTTC

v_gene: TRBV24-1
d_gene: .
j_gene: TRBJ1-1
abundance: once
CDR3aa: CATSDLKNRGTEAFF
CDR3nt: TGTGCCACCAGTGATTTGAAGAACCGGGGCACTGAGGCTTTCTTT

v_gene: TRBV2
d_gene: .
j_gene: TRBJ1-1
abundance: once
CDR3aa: CASSFMQTEAFF
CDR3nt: TGTGCCAGCAGTTTTATGCAAACTGAAGCTTTCTTT

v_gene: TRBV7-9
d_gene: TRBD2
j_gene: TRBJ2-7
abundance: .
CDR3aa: CASSLGLAGTYEQYF
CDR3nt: TGTGCCAGCAGCTTAGGACTAGCGGGGACCTACGAGCAGTACTTC

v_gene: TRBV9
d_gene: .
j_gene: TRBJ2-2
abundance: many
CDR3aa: CASSSPRGELFF
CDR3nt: TGTGCCAGCAGCTCTCCACGCGGGGAGCTGTTTTTT

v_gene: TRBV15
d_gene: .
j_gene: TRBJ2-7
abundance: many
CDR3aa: CATSRGAEGRQYF
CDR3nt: TGTGCCACCAGCAGAGGCGCGGAAGGGAGGCAGTACTTC

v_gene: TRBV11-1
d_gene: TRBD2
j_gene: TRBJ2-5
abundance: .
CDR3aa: CASSLGTAGGPQETQYF
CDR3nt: TGTGCCAGCAGCTTAGGTACAGCGGGGGGGCCCCAAGAGACCCAGTACTTC

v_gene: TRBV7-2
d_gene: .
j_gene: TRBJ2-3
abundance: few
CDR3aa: CASRPGTHGDTQYF
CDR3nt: TGTGCCAGTAGACCCGGGACCCACGGGGATACGCAGTATTTT

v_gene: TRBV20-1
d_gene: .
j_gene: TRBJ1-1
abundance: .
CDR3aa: CSARPPRGLAEAFF
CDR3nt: TGCAGTGCTCGCCCTCCCAGGGGACTCGCTGAAGCTTTCTTT

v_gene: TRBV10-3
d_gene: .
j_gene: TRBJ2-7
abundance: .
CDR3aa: CAIGRASHYEQHF
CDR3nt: TGTGCCATCGGTCGAGCTAGCCACTACGAGCAGCACTTC

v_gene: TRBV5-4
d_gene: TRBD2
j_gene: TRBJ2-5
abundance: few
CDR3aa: CASSLRREGLNQETQYF
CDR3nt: TGTGCCAGCAGCTTGAGACGGGAGGGCCTAAATCAAGAGACCCAGTACTTC

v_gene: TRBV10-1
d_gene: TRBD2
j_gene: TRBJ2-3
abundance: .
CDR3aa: CASSDWGGMTDTQYF
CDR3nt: TGCGCCAGCAGTGATTGGGGAGGGATGACAGATACGCAGTATTTT

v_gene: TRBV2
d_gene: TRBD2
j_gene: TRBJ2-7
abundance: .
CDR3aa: CASQGSGTGHERYF
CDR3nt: TGTGCCAGCCAAGGGAGCGGGACCGGCCACGAGCGGTACTTC

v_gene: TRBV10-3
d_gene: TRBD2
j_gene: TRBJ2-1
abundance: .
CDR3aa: CAISDGLADNEQFF
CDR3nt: TGTGCCATCAGCGACGGACTAGCGGATAATGAGCAGTTCTTC

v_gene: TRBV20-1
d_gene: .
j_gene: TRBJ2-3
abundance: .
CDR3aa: CSAADTSTDTQYF
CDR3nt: TGCAGTGCTGCGGACACCTCCACAGATACGCAGTATTTT

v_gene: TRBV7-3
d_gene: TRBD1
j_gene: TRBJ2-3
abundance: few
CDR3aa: CASSLAQGALGRTQYF
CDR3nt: TGTGCCAGCAGCTTAGCCCAGGGGGCGCTAGGTCGCACGCAGTATTTT

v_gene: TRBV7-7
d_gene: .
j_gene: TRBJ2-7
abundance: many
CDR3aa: CASSLVLGRGEQYF
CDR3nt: TGTGCTAGCAGCTTAGTGTTGGGGCGAGGCGAGCAGTACTTC

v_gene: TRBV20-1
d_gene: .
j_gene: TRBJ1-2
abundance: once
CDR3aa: CSARDHGYGYTF
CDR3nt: TGCAGTGCTAGAGATCACGGCTATGGCTACACCTTC

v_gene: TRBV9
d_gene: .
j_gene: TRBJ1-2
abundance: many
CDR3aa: CASSVGRGYGYTF
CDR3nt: TGTGCCAGCAGCGTAGGCAGGGGCTATGGCTACACCTTC

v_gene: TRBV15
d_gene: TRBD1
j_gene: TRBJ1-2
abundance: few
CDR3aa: CATSREAGGRGYTF
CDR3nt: TGTGCCACCAGCAGAGAGGCAGGGGGCCGAGGCTACACCTTC

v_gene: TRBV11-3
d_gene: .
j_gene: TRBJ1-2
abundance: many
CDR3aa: CASSLAVNYGYTF
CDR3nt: TGTGCCAGCAGCTTAGCTGTGAACTATGGCTACACCTTC

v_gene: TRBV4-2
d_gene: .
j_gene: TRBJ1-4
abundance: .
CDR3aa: CASSLLTGGTTNEKLFF
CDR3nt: TGTGCCAGCAGCCTATTGACCGGGGGTACGACTAATGAAAAACTGTTTTTT

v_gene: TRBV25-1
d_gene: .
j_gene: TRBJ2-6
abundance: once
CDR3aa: CASSEGGTASGANVLTF
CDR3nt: TGTGCCAGCAGTGAAGGCGGGACAGCCTCTGGGGCCAACGTCCTGACTTTC

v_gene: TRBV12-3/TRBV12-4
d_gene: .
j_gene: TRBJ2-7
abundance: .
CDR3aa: CASSWGRTIAYEQYF
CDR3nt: TGTGCCAGCAGTTGGGGAAGGACCATTGCCTACGAGCAGTACTTC

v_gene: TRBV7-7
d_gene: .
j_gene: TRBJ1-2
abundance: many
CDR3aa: CASSLADLAGYGYTF
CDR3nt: TGTGCTAGCAGCTTAGCGGATTTGGCAGGGTACGGCTACACCTTC

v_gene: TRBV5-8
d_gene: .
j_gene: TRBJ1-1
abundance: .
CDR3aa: CASTTTRNTEAFF
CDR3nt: TGTGCCAGCACTACAACCCGGAACACTGAAGCTTTCTTT

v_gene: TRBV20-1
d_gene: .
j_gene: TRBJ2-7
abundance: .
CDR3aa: CSSPAAGIYEQYF
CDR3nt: TGCAGTTCCCCAGCGGCGGGAATCTACGAGCAGTACTTC